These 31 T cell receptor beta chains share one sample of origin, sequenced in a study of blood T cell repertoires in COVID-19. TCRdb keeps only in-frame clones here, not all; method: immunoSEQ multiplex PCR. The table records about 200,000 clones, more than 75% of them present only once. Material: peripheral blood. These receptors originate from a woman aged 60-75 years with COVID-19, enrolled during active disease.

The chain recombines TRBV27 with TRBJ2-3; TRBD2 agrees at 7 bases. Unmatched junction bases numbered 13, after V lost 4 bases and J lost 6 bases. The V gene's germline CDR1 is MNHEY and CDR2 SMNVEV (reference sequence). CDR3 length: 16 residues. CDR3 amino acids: CASSSGTIIGGDTQYF. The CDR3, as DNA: TGTGCCAGCAGTTCCGGGACTATAATAGGTGGGGATACGCAGTATTTT.

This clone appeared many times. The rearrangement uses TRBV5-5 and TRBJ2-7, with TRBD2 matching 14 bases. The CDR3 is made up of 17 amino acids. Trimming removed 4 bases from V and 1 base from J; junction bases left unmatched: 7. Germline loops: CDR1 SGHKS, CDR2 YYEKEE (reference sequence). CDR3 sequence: CASSTGLAGGTSYEQYF. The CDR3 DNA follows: TGTGCCAGCAGCACAGGACTAGCGGGAGGCACTTCCTACGAGCAGTACTTC.

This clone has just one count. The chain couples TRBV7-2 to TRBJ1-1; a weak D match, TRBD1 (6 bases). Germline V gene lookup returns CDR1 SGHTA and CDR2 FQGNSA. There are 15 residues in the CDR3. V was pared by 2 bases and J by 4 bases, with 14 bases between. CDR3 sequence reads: CASSLTPGVSTEAFF. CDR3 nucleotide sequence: TGTGCCAGCAGCTTAACGCCAGGGGTTTCCACTGAAGCTTTCTTT. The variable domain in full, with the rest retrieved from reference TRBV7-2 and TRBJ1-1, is GAGVSQSPSNKVTEKGKDVELRCDPISGHTALYWYRQSLGQGLEFLIYFQGNSAPDKSGLPSDRFSAERTGGSVSTLTIQRTQQEDSAVYLCASSLTPGVSTEAFFGQGTRLTVV.

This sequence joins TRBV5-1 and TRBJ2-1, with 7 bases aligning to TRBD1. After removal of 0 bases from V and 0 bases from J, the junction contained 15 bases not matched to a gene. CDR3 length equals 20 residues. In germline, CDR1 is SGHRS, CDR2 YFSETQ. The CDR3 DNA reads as TGCGCCAGCAGCTTGGTTTCCCCCGTCGGGACAGCAGCCTCCTACAATGAGCAGTTCTTC. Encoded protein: CASSLVSPVGTAASYNEQFF.

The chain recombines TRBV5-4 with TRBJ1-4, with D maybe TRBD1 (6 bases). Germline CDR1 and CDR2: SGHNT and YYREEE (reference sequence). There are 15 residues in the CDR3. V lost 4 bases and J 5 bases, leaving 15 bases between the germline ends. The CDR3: CASSVRDTRNEKLFF. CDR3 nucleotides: TGTGCCAGCAGCGTCCGGGACACCAGAAATGAAAAACTGTTTTTT.

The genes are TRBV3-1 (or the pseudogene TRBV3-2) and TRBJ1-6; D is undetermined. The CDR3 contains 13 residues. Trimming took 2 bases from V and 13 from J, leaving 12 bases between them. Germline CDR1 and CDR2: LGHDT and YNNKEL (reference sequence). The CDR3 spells CASSQFRGLPLHF. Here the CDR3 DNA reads TGTGCCAGCAGCCAATTCCGTGGGCTCCCCCTCCACTTT.

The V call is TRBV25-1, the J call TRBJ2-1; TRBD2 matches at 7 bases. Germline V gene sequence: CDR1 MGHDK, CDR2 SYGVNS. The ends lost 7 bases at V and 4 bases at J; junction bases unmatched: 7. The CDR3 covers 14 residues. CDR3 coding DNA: TGTGCCAGCATGACCGGGACTACGTACAATGAGCAGTTCTTC. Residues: CASMTGTTYNEQFF.

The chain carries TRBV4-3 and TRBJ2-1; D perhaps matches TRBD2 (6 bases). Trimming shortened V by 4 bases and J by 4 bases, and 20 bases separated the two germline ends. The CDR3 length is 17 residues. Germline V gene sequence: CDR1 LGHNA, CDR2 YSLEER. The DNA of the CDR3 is TGCGCCAGCAGCCCGGAGGGGTTTGTGGGACGTTACAATGAGCAGTTCTTC. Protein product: CASSPEGFVGRYNEQFF.

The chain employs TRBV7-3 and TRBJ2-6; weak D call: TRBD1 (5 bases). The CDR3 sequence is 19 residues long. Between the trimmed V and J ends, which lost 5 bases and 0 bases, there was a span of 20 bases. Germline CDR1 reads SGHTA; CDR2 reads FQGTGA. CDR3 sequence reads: CASSLSPPGLTSGANVLTF. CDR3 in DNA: TGTGCCAGCAGCCTTAGTCCCCCAGGGTTAACCTCTGGGGCCAACGTCCTGACTTTC.

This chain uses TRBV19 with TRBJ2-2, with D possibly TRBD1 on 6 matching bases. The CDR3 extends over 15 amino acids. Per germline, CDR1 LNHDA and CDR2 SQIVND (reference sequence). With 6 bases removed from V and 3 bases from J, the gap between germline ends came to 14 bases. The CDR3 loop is CASSSPRGDTGELFF. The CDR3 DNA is TGTGCCAGTAGCTCACCCAGGGGCGACACCGGGGAGCTGTTTTTT.

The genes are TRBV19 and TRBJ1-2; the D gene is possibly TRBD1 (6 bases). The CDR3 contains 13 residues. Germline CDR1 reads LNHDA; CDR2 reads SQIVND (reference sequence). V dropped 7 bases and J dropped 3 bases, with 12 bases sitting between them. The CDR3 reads CASTWDTDYGYTF. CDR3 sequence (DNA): TGTGCCAGTACGTGGGACACCGACTATGGCTACACCTTC.

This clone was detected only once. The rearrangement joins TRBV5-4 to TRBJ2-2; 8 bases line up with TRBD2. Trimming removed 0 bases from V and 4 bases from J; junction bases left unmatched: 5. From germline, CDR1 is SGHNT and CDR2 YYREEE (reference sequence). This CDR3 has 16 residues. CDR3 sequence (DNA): TGTGCCAGCAGCTTGGTCCTCGGGGGGGGCACCGGGGAGCTGTTTTTT. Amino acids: CASSLVLGGGTGELFF.

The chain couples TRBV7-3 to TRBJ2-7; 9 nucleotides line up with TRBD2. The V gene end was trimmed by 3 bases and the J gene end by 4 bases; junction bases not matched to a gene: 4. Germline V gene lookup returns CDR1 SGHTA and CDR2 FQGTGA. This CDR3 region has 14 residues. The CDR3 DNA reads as TGTGCCAGCAGCTTGACTAGCGGAAGATACGAGCAGTACTTC. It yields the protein CASSLTSGRYEQYF.

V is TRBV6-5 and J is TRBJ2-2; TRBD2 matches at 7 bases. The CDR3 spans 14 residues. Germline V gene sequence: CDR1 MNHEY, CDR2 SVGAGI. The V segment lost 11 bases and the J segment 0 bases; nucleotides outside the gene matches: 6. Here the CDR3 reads CAGRLAPNTGELFF. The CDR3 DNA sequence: TGTGCCGGTCGACTAGCCCCGAACACCGGGGAGCTGTTTTTT.

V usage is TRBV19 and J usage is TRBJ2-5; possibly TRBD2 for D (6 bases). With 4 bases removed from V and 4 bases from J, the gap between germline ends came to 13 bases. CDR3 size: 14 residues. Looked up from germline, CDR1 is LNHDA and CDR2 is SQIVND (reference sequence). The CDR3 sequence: CASSNFAGSETQYF. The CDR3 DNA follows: TGTGCCAGTAGTAATTTTGCGGGATCAGAGACCCAGTACTTC. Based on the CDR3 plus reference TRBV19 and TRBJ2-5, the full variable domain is DGGITQSPKYLFRKEGQNVTLSCEQNLNHDAMYWYRQDPGQGLRLIYYSQIVNDFQKGDIAEGYSVSREKKESFPLTVTSAQKNPTAFYLCASSNFAGSETQYFGPGTRLLVL.

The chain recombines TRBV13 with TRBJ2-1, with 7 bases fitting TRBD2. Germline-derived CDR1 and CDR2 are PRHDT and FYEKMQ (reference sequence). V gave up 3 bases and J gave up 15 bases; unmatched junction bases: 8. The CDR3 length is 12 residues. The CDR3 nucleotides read TGTGCCAGCAGCTTGAGCGGGAATCGGGCGTTCTTC. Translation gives CASSLSGNRAFF.

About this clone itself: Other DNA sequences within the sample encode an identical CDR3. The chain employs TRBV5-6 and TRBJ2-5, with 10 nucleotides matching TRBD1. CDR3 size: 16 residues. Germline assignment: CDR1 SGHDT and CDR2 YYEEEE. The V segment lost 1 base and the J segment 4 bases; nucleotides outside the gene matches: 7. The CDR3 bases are TGTGCCAGCAGCTTGCGCCGGGACAGGGGACGAGAGACCCAGTACTTC. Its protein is CASSLRRDRGRETQYF.

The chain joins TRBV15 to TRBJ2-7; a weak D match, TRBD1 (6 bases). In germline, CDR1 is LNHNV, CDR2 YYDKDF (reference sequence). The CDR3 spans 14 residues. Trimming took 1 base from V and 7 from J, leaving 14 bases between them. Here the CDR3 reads CATSRVAGVGEQYV. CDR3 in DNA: TGTGCCACCAGCAGAGTGGCAGGGGTGGGAGAGCAGTACGTC.

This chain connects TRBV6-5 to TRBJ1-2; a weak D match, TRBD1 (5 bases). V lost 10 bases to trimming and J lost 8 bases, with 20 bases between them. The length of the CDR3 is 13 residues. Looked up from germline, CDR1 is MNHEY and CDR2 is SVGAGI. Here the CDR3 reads CATQYRPSSGYTF. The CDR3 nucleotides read TGTGCCACCCAGTACAGGCCGAGTAGCGGCTACACCTTC.

In DNA, the CDR3 is TGTGCCAGCAGTGCGGGACAGGGGGACTATGGCTACACCTTC. Protein product: CASSAGQGDYGYTF. The chain is built from TRBV2 and TRBJ1-2; the match to TRBD1 covers 11 bases. This CDR3 has 14 amino acids. With 4 bases clipped from V and 3 bases from J, the junction kept 1 base outside the gene matches. The germline V gene has CDR1 SNHLY and CDR2 FYNNEI. Filled out from reference TRBV2 and TRBJ1-2, the complete variable domain reads EPEVTQTPSHQVTQMGQEVILRCVPISNHLYFYWYRQILGQKVEFLVSFYNNEISEKSEIFDDQFSVERPDGSNFTLKIRSTKLEDSAMYFCASSAGQGDYGYTFGSGTRLTVV.

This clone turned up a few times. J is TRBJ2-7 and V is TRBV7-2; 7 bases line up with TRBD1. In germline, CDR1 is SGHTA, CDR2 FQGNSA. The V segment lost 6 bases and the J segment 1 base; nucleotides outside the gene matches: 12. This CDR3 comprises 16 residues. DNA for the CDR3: TGTGCCAGCAGTACTACGGACAGGCGGCTGTCCTACGAGCAGTACGTC. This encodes CASSTTDRRLSYEQYV.

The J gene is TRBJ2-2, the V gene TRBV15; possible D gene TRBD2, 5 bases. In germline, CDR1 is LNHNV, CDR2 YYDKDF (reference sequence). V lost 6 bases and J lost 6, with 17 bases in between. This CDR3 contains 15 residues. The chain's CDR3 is CATRSRGGGPGELFF. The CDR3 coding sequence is TGTGCCACCAGATCGAGAGGAGGAGGTCCCGGGGAGCTGTTTTTT.

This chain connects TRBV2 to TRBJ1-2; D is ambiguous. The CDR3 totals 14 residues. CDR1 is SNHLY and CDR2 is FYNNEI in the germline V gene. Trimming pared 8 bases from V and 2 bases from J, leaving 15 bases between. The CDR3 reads CASSGESYNYGYTF. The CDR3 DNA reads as TGTGCCAGCTCCGGGGAGAGCTACAACTATGGCTACACCTTC. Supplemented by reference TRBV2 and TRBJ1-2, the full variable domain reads EPEVTQTPSHQVTQMGQEVILRCVPISNHLYFYWYRQILGQKVEFLVSFYNNEISEKSEIFDDQFSVERPDGSNFTLKIRSTKLEDSAMYFCASSGESYNYGYTFGSGTRLTVV.

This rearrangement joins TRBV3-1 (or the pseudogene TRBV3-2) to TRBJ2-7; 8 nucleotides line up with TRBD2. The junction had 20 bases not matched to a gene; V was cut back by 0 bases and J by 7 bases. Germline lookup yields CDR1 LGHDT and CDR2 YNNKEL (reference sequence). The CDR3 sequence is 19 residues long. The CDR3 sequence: CASSQEKGVFQAGVGEQYF. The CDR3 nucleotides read TGTGCCAGCAGCCAAGAAAAAGGGGTGTTCCAAGCGGGAGTGGGGGAGCAGTACTTC.

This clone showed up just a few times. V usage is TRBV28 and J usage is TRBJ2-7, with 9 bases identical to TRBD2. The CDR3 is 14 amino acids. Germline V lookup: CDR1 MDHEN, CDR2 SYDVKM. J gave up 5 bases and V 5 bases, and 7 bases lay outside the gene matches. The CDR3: CASSLGTSFHEQYF. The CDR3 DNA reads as TGTGCCAGCAGTCTCGGGACTAGCTTCCACGAGCAGTACTTC. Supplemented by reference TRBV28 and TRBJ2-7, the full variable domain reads DVKVTQSSRYLVKRTGEKVFLECVQDMDHENMFWYRQDPGLGLRLIYFSYDVKMKEKGDIPEGYSVSREKKERFSLILESASTNQTSMYLCASSLGTSFHEQYFGPGTRLTVT.

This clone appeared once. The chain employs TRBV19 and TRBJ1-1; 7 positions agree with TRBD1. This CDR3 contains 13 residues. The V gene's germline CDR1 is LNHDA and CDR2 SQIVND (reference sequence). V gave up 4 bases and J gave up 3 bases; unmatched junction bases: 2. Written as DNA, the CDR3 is TGTGCCAGTAGTAACACAGGGGACACTGAAGCTTTCTTT. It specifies CASSNTGDTEAFF.

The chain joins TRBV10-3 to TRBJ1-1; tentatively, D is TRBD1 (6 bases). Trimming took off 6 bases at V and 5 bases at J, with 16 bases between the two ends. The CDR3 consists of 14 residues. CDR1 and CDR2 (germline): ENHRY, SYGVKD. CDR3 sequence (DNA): TGTGCCATCAGACCTACAGGGAGTGATACTGAAGCTTTCTTT. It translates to CAIRPTGSDTEAFF.

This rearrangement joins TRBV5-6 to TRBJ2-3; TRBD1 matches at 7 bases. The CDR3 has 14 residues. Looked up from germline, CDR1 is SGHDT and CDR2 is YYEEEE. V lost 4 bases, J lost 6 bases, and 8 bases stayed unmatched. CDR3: CASSRGGEFDTQYF. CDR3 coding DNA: TGTGCCAGCAGCAGAGGGGGCGAGTTTGATACGCAGTATTTT.

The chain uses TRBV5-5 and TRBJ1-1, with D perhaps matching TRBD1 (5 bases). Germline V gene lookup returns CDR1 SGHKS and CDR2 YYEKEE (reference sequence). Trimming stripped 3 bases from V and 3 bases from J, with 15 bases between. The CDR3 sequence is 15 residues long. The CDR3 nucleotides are TGTGCCAGCAGCTGGGGGACTCAAGGACACACTGAAGCTTTCTTT. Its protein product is CASSWGTQGHTEAFF.

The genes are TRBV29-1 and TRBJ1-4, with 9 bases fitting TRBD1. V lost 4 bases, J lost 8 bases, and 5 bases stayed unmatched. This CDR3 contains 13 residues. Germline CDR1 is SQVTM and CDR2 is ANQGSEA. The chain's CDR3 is CSVVGQGHEKLFF. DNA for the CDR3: TGCAGCGTTGTAGGACAGGGGCACGAAAAACTGTTTTTT.

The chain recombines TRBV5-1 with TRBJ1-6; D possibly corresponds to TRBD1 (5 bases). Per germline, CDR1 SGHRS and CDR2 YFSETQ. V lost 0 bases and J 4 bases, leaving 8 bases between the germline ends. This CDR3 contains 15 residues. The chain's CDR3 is CASSLDDSYNSPLHF. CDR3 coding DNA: TGCGCCAGCAGCTTGGACGACAGTTATAATTCACCCCTCCACTTT.